This TCR beta chain was sequenced for a study of blood T cell repertoires in COVID-19. This table comes from immunoSEQ multiplex PCR, and its TCRdb copy is limited to in-frame clones, with some not included. The repertoire holds about 670,000 clones, approximately 90% seen once, with roughly 0.25% in the top ten. V dropped 2 bases and J dropped 11; count of bases not matched to a gene: 11. Germline assignment: CDR1 MNHEY and CDR2 SVGEGT. The CDR3 is 14 residues long. Sequencing was performed on peripheral blood. The TCR originated in a woman aged 18-29 years with acute or convalescent COVID-19. The chain uses TRBV6-2 or TRBV6-3 and TRBJ1-1; TRBD1 aligns across 7 bases. CDR3 bases: TGTGCCAGCAGTTACGAGGGGGCGAAGAGGAGGGCTTTCTTT. It is translated as CASSYEGAKRRAFF.